The 11 T cell receptor beta chains listed next were all sequenced from one sample in a study of T cell responses to AZD1222 COVID-19 vaccine. Using immunoSEQ multiplex PCR, the repertoire was profiled, and TCRdb retains in-frame clones only, with some absent. The sample carries about 89,000 clones, around 90% recorded once. The sequenced sample was peripheral blood, obtained 28 days after the second AZD1222 dose. Source of these receptors: an adult who received the AZD1222 COVID-19 vaccine.

V usage is TRBV11-2 and J usage is TRBJ2-2; D remains unclear. Germline values: CDR1 SGHAT, CDR2 FQNNGV. The CDR3 is 15 amino acids. Deletions cut 5 bases from V and 8 bases from J, with 18 bases between. CDR3 region: CASSEEMTSSGELFF. The CDR3 bases are TGTGCCAGCAGCGAAGAGATGACAAGTTCGGGGGAGCTGTTTTTT.

This chain uses TRBV5-4 with TRBJ1-6; 7 bases map to TRBD1. V was pared by 4 bases and J by 0 bases, with 7 bases of the junction left unmatched. The CDR3 extends over 17 amino acids. Germline loops: CDR1 SGHNT, CDR2 YYREEE (reference sequence). In DNA form, the CDR3 reads TGTGCCAGCAGCCGGGTGACAGGGAGCTCCTATAATTCACCCCTCCACTTT. The encoded protein is CASSRVTGSSYNSPLHF.

The chain is built from TRBV19 and TRBJ2-1; 9 bases are shared with TRBD2. CDR3 length: 17 amino acids. The V gene's germline CDR1 is LNHDA and CDR2 SQIVND (reference sequence). The trim removed 5 bases at V and 0 bases at J, leaving 8 bases unmatched. The CDR3 here is CASSWRGGLSSYNEQFF. The CDR3 region has the DNA TGTGCCAGTAGTTGGCGGGGGGGGCTGAGCTCCTACAATGAGCAGTTCTTC.

This rearrangement joins TRBV11-1 to TRBJ1-1, with D possibly matching TRBD1 (6 bases). The germline gives CDR1 SGHAT, CDR2 FQDESV (reference sequence). The CDR3 length is 16 residues. V lost 4 bases and J 0 bases, leaving 15 bases between the germline ends. The CDR3 nucleotides are TGTGCCAGCAGCTCCCCCTTTAGGGGGATGAACACTGAAGCTTTCTTT. Protein sequence: CASSSPFRGMNTEAFF.

V is TRBV19 and J is TRBJ1-5; 7 bases are shared with TRBD1. The V gene end was trimmed by 3 bases and the J gene end by 4 bases; junction bases not matched to a gene: 6. Germline CDR1 LNHDA, CDR2 SQIVND (reference sequence). The CDR3 is made up of 15 amino acids. The CDR3: CASSILDRTNQPQHF. The CDR3, as DNA: TGTGCCAGTAGTATCCTGGACAGGACAAATCAGCCCCAGCATTTT.

The chain couples TRBV9 to TRBJ1-6; TRBD1 is a possible D gene (5 bases). The CDR3 runs to 16 residues. CDR1 SGDLS and CDR2 YYNGEE come from the germline V gene. Trimming shortened V by 4 bases and J by 8 bases, and 19 bases separated the two germline ends. This CDR3 is CASSSVGGGTYSPLHF. In DNA form, the CDR3 reads TGTGCCAGCAGCTCTGTAGGTGGGGGGACCTATTCACCCCTCCACTTT.

The table lists this clone with a count of one. V usage is TRBV7-3 and J usage is TRBJ1-6, with D perhaps matching TRBD1 (6 bases). V was clipped by 1 base and J by 5 bases, with 12 bases between them. Germline V gene lookup returns CDR1 SGHTA and CDR2 FQGTGA. The CDR3 totals 16 residues. CDR3 loop: CASSLMGQGNNSPLHF. In DNA, the CDR3 is TGTGCCAGCAGCTTAATGGGCCAGGGGAATAATTCACCCCTCCACTTT.

The V and J genes are TRBV30 and TRBJ2-5, with TRBD2 matching over 7 bases. J lost 5 bases, V lost 5 bases, and 8 bases had no gene match. Per the germline V gene, CDR1 is GTSNPN and CDR2 is SVGIG (reference sequence). The CDR3 consists of 13 residues. The CDR3 nucleotides read TGTGCCTGGGCTCTTGGCGGGAGTGAGACCCAGTACTTC. It encodes CAWALGGSETQYF. Together with reference TRBV30 and TRBJ2-5, the CDR3 gives the full variable domain: SQTIHQWPATLVQPVGSPLSLECTVEGTSNPNLYWYRQAAGRGLQLLFYSVGIGQISSEVPQNLSASRPQDRQFILSSKKLLLSDSGFYLCAWALGGSETQYFGPGTRLLVL.

V gene TRBV27 combines with J gene TRBJ2-3; D is undetermined. The CDR3 length is 12 residues. In germline, CDR1 is MNHEY, CDR2 SMNVEV (reference sequence). Trimming removed 10 bases at V and 0 bases at J, with 8 bases between. CDR3 DNA: TGTGCCACCCCCAGGAGCACAGATACGCAGTATTTT. Its translation is CATPRSTDTQYF.

The rearrangement uses TRBV10-3 and TRBJ1-5, with no clear D. Per germline, CDR1 ENHRY and CDR2 SYGVKD. The length of the CDR3 is 13 residues. V gave up 0 bases and J gave up 6 bases, with 6 bases separating them. CDR3 protein: CAISESSSQPQHF. The CDR3 bases are TGTGCCATCAGTGAGTCGAGTAGTCAGCCCCAGCATTTT.

The chain is built from TRBV7-9 and TRBJ2-7; D is uncertain. With 5 bases removed from V and 6 bases from J, the gap between germline ends came to 14 bases. Per the germline V gene, CDR1 is SEHNR and CDR2 is FQNEAQ (reference sequence). The CDR3 length is 13 residues. The CDR3, as DNA: TGTGCCAGCAGCATTCAAGATTCAGGCGAGCAGTACTTC. This translates into CASSIQDSGEQYF. The variable domain in full, completed from reference TRBV7-9 and TRBJ2-7, reads DTGVSQNPRHKITKRGQNVTFRCDPISEHNRLYWYRQTLGQGPEFLTYFQNEAQLEKSRLLSDRFSAERPKGSFSTLEIQRTEQGDSAMYLCASSIQDSGEQYFGPGTRLTVT.